Shown below are 24 T cell receptor beta chains from a single sample sequenced in a study of blood T cell repertoires in COVID-19. Produced via immunoSEQ multiplex PCR; TCRdb's table is partial and in-frame only. The data contain about 110,000 clones, 65% to 90% of them singletons. The source material was peripheral blood. All receptors derive from a woman older than 75 with active or convalescent COVID-19.

The chain uses TRBV7-9 and TRBJ2-7; weak D call: TRBD1 (6 bases). V was clipped by 3 bases and J by 2 bases, with 17 bases between them. The CDR3 runs to 16 residues. Germline values: CDR1 SEHNR, CDR2 FQNEAQ (reference sequence). The DNA of the CDR3 is TGTGCCAGCAGCTTGTCAACAGGGTTGCCTCCCTACGAGCAGTACTTC. It translates to CASSLSTGLPPYEQYF.

The V call is TRBV27, the J call TRBJ2-2; 8 bases match TRBD1. This CDR3 has 16 residues. J lost 1 base, V lost 6 bases, and 7 bases had no gene match. The V gene's germline CDR1 is MNHEY and CDR2 SMNVEV (reference sequence). The CDR3 DNA reads as TGTGCCAGCAGCCAACAGGGGGTTAGGAACACCGGGGAGCTGTTTTTT. It yields the protein CASSQQGVRNTGELFF.

The V and J genes are TRBV5-1 and TRBJ2-2, with TRBD1 as a possible D gene (6 bases). Germline V gene sequence: CDR1 SGHRS, CDR2 YFSETQ. The V end lost 3 bases, the J end lost 1 base, and 10 bases lay between the germline ends. The CDR3 consists of 15 residues. CDR3 nucleotides: TGCGCCAGCAGCTACGGGACATTGAACACCGGGGAGCTGTTTTTT. Protein sequence: CASSYGTLNTGELFF.

The chain is built from TRBV27 and TRBJ1-6; D is unclear. Trimming took 6 bases from V and 9 from J, leaving 24 bases between them. Germline V gene data show CDR1 as MNHEY and CDR2 as SMNVEV (reference sequence). CDR3 length equals 17 residues. CDR3 sequence: CASRTTARGSLASPLHF. Written as DNA, the CDR3 is TGTGCCAGCAGAACGACGGCTCGGGGTTCCCTTGCTTCACCCCTCCACTTT.

The chain recombines TRBV21-1 with TRBJ2-4; the table gives TRBD2 as D, unverified against the DNA. TRBV21-1 corresponds to a pseudogene. The CDR3 is 18 residues long. The CDR3 DNA follows: TGTGCCAGCAGCAAAGAGGGCGGACTGACCTCAGCCAAAAACATTCAGTACTTC. Translated: CASSKEGGLTSAKNIQYF.

Of note for this clone: The identical CDR3 is also encoded by other nucleotide sequences in the sample. The chain combines TRBV24-1 with TRBJ2-3; unclear D gene. Trimming shortened V by 10 bases and J by 0 bases, and 7 bases separated the two germline ends. The CDR3 has 12 residues. The germline V gene has CDR1 KGHDR and CDR2 SFDVKD. Here the CDR3 DNA reads TGTGCCACTCAAGCGAGCACAGATACGCAGTATTTT. It translates to CATQASTDTQYF.

V and J are TRBV7-2 and TRBJ2-2; possibly TRBD1 for D (7 bases). Germline V gene data show CDR1 as SGHTA and CDR2 as FQGNSA. This CDR3 spans 15 amino acids. V was shortened by 3 bases and J by 5 bases, with 13 bases between the two germline ends. The CDR3 spells CASSLQGGLTGELFF. The DNA of the CDR3 is TGTGCCAGCAGCTTGCAGGGGGGTTTAACCGGGGAGCTGTTTTTT.

This clone was seen a few times. V is TRBV7-8 and J is TRBJ1-1; the match to TRBD1 covers 9 bases. In germline, CDR1 is SGHVS, CDR2 FQNEAQ. The CDR3 runs 16 residues. Germline trimming cut 0 bases from V and 6 bases from J; bases unmatched to any gene: 8. Here the CDR3 DNA reads TGTGCCAGCAGCTTAGCAACAGGGGGCAAGCGGGCTGAAGCTTTCTTT. Its translation is CASSLATGGKRAEAFF.

The CDR3 here is CASSRRGGIDTQYF. CDR3 in DNA: TGTGCCAGCAGCCGACGGGGGGGAATAGATACGCAGTATTTT. V gene TRBV7-9 combines with J gene TRBJ2-3; 8 bases match TRBD2. This CDR3 contains 14 residues. Germline CDR1 reads SEHNR; CDR2 reads FQNEAQ (reference sequence). V gave up 5 bases and J gave up 5 bases; unmatched junction bases: 6.

The chain employs TRBV21-1 and TRBJ2-4; the DNA was not used to check the table's D call, TRBD2. TRBV21-1 is classified as a pseudogene. This CDR3 has 17 residues. The CDR3 region is CASSKVSGGRRRNIQYF. Written as DNA, the CDR3 is TGTGCCAGCAGCAAAGTGTCGGGCGGGAGAAGGCGAAACATTCAGTACTTC.

The V call is TRBV6-6, the J call TRBJ2-7; possible D gene TRBD2, 5 bases. Per germline, CDR1 MNHNY and CDR2 SVGAGI (reference sequence). This CDR3 spans 16 amino acids. The V gene lost 4 bases and the J gene lost 4 bases, with 20 bases spanning the gap. CDR3 sequence: CASSSRTLLPKYEQYF. CDR3 sequence (DNA): TGTGCCAGCAGTTCAAGGACTTTACTACCGAAATACGAGCAGTACTTC.

The chain uses TRBV2 and TRBJ2-3, with 8 positions matching TRBD2. J was trimmed by 3 bases and V by 7 bases; bases with no gene match: 6. Germline loops: CDR1 SNHLY, CDR2 FYNNEI. CDR3 length: 14 residues. Here the CDR3 DNA reads TGTGCCAGCATTTTCGGGAGGGCTACAGATACGCAGTATTTT. Protein sequence: CASIFGRATDTQYF. The full variable domain, in which reference TRBV2 and TRBJ2-3 provide the parts outside the CDR3, is EPEVTQTPSHQVTQMGQEVILRCVPISNHLYFYWYRQILGQKVEFLVSFYNNEISEKSEIFDDQFSVERPDGSNFTLKIRSTKLEDSAMYFCASIFGRATDTQYFGPGTRLTVL.

The V gene is TRBV30, the J gene TRBJ2-3, with 7 bases matching TRBD1. The junction had 8 bases not matched to a gene; V was cut back by 5 bases and J by 3 bases. The germline CDR1 and CDR2 sequences are GTSNPN and SVGIG (reference sequence). The CDR3 loop spans 14 amino acids. The CDR3 region has the DNA TGTGCCTGGGCCCCGGGACAGCTTACAGATACGCAGTATTTT. Its protein is CAWAPGQLTDTQYF. The full variable domain, with the rest looked up from reference TRBV30 and TRBJ2-3, is SQTIHQWPATLVQPVGSPLSLECTVEGTSNPNLYWYRQAAGRGLQLLFYSVGIGQISSEVPQNLSASRPQDRQFILSSKKLLLSDSGFYLCAWAPGQLTDTQYFGPGTRLTVL.

This clone turned up a few times. The chain links TRBV2 to TRBJ1-5; 9 nucleotides line up with TRBD1. Germline CDR1 SNHLY, CDR2 FYNNEI. Trimming at V came to 8 bases and at J to 2 bases, leaving 10 bases not matched to a gene. This CDR3 is 16 amino acids long. The CDR3 reads CASGDRARGGNQPQHF. The CDR3, as DNA: TGTGCCAGCGGGGACAGGGCACGAGGAGGCAATCAGCCCCAGCATTTT. Full variable domain (remainder filled in from reference TRBV2 and TRBJ1-5): EPEVTQTPSHQVTQMGQEVILRCVPISNHLYFYWYRQILGQKVEFLVSFYNNEISEKSEIFDDQFSVERPDGSNFTLKIRSTKLEDSAMYFCASGDRARGGNQPQHFGDGTRLSIL.

V is TRBV5-1 and J is TRBJ2-7, with TRBD1 identical over 9 bases. With V trimmed by 4 bases and J by 3 bases, 2 bases remained unmatched. This CDR3 contains 13 residues. Germline CDR1 reads SGHRS; CDR2 reads YFSETQ. CDR3 sequence: CASSRDRVYEQYF. The DNA for the CDR3 is TGCGCCAGCAGCCGGGACAGGGTCTACGAGCAGTACTTC.

J is TRBJ1-5 and V is TRBV18, with 8 bases identical to TRBD1. Germline assignment: CDR1 KGHSH and CDR2 LQKENI. CDR3 length equals 15 residues. V was pared by 5 bases and J by 6 bases, with 9 bases of the junction left unmatched. The chain's CDR3 is CASSNGQGVAQPQHF. CDR3 coding DNA: TGTGCCAGCTCAAACGGACAGGGAGTCGCTCAGCCCCAGCATTTT.

The chain combines TRBV5-1 with TRBJ2-1; TRBD2 agrees at 11 bases. The trim removed 4 bases at V and 5 bases at J, leaving 8 bases unmatched. The CDR3 covers 16 residues. The germline CDR1 and CDR2 sequences are SGHRS and YFSETQ. The CDR3 region is CASSPPGTSGNNEQFF. Written as DNA, the CDR3 is TGCGCCAGCAGCCCGCCCGGGACTAGCGGAAACAATGAGCAGTTCTTC.

V and J are TRBV10-3 and TRBJ2-7; 7 bases align to TRBD2. This CDR3 has 15 residues. The junction had 10 bases not matched to a gene; V was cut back by 3 bases and J by 5 bases. Per the germline V gene, CDR1 is ENHRY and CDR2 is SYGVKD. CDR3 sequence: CAISEGAGIRNEQYF. The CDR3 region has the DNA TGTGCCATCAGTGAAGGAGCGGGAATACGGAACGAGCAGTACTTC.

The chain couples TRBV10-3 to TRBJ2-3; perhaps TRBD1 as D (6 bases). CDR1 and CDR2 (germline): ENHRY, SYGVKD. Between the trimmed V and J ends, which lost 6 bases and 3 bases, there was a span of 10 bases. The CDR3 has 13 amino acids. The CDR3 DNA is TGTGCCATCAGGTACAGGGAAACAGATACGCAGTATTTT. Protein product: CAIRYRETDTQYF.

The V gene is TRBV7-9, the J gene TRBJ2-1; 7 bases match TRBD2. The CDR3 totals 19 residues. V dropped 0 bases and J dropped 3; count of bases not matched to a gene: 14. Germline CDR1 is SEHNR and CDR2 is FQNEAQ (reference sequence). CDR3 in DNA: TGTGCCAGCAGCTTAGCGACGGTACTTGGGGGAGGGGACTACAATGAGCAGTTCTTC. Its protein product is CASSLATVLGGGDYNEQFF.

The chain employs TRBV4-2 and TRBJ2-5, with D hard to call. In germline, CDR1 is LGHNA, CDR2 YNFKEQ. The V end was cut by 1 base, the J end by 5 bases, with 17 bases between. The length of the CDR3 is 16 residues. Here the CDR3 reads CASSQGNGASKETQYF. CDR3 nucleotide sequence: TGTGCCAGCAGCCAAGGTAACGGCGCTAGTAAGGAGACCCAGTACTTC.

A few counts support this clone. Other DNA sequences of this sample code for an identical CDR3. The rearrangement uses TRBV5-6 and TRBJ1-5, with a weak D call TRBD1 (5 bases). CDR1 and CDR2 (germline): SGHDT, YYEEEE. This CDR3 is 14 amino acids long. Trimming cost V 4 bases and J 5 bases, with 13 bases left between them. The CDR3 coding sequence is TGTGCCAGCAGCCGGCGGGGGATCGATCAGCCCCAGCATTTT. The encoded protein is CASSRRGIDQPQHF.

J is TRBJ2-7 and V is TRBV11-1; perhaps TRBD2 as D (6 bases). Trimming removed 5 bases from V and 0 bases from J, with 11 bases in between. Germline-derived CDR1 and CDR2 are SGHAT and FQDESV (reference sequence). The CDR3 consists of 14 residues. The CDR3 DNA reads as TGTGCCAGCAGCAGTCGACTAGACTCCTACGAGCAGTACTTC. Translating gives CASSSRLDSYEQYF.

The genes are TRBV5-8 and TRBJ1-2; maybe TRBD1 (6 bases). V shed 4 bases and J shed 4 bases, with 23 bases lying between them. Germline loops: CDR1 SGHTS, CDR2 YDEGEE. This CDR3 has 17 residues. The CDR3 nucleotides are TGTGCCAGCAGCCCCCGGGACAACCTTCCGAAACGCTATGGCTACACCTTC. Residues: CASSPRDNLPKRYGYTF.